These T cell receptor beta chains were read from a single sample in a study of T-cell memory formation after mild COVID-19. MiXCR was run by TCRdb on the 5' RACE reads, yielding one entry per CDR3 protein. Among roughly 250,000 distinct CDR3 sequences listed, about a sixth were seen once. Sequencing was carried out using PBMCs or a T cell subset sorted from them (not recorded which). The origin of the receptors is a man aged 18-30 years who had mild COVID-19 (a few samples of this study predate the infection). Cell type and time point are not known. The CDR3 runs from the conserved cysteine through the conserved F or W. The D gene is left open where the match is weak. A clone size is listed for some rows: how often the clone was seen (once, few, many), or a class if it is expanded.

size	V	J	D	DNA	CDR3
.	TRBV7-2	TRBJ2-1	TRBD2	TGTGCCAGCAGCCCAACTAGCGGGGGGCCCGATGAGCAGTTCTTC	CASSPTSGGPDEQFF
few	TRBV6-1	TRBJ1-2	.	TGTGCCAGCAGTGAAGGTGTTTGGAGCGATGGCTACACCTTC	CASSEGVWSDGYTF
.	TRBV20-1	TRBJ2-3	TRBD2	TGCAGTGCTCCGCGGGGGATCACAGATACGCAGTATTTT	CSAPRGITDTQYF
few	TRBV6-2/TRBV6-3	TRBJ2-2	.	TGTGCCAGCAGTTACTCCAGCCAGAACACCGGGGAGCTGTTTTTT	CASSYSSQNTGELFF
few	TRBV9	TRBJ1-6	.	TGTGCCAGCAGCGTAGACGAGGGGCCGAGCTCCTATAATTCACCCCTCCACTTT	CASSVDEGPSSYNSPLHF
.	TRBV6-5	TRBJ1-2	.	TGTGCCAGCAGTGCTCGACAGGCCGTAGGAGGCTACACCTTC	CASSARQAVGGYTF
few	TRBV7-2	TRBJ2-2	.	TGTGCCAGCAGCCCGGACCAGCGTAGACCCGGGGAGCTGTTTTTT	CASSPDQRRPGELFF
.	TRBV12-3/TRBV12-4	TRBJ1-1	.	TGTGCCAGCAGTTTGAACAGCCTTGAAGCTTTCTTT	CASSLNSLEAFF
few	TRBV20-1	TRBJ2-5	.	TGCAGTGCTAGAGATATACGGGGCCTCGAAGAGACCCAGTACTTC	CSARDIRGLEETQYF
.	TRBV25-1	TRBJ2-2	.	TGTGCCAGCCACTCCCAATATTTCGGGGAGCTGTTTTTT	CASHSQYFGELFF
.	TRBV10-3	TRBJ2-2	TRBD2	TGTGCCACCGAAGAAGTCGGGGGGGGATCCACCGGGGAGCTGTTTTTT	CATEEVGGGSTGELFF
.	TRBV20-1	TRBJ1-5	TRBD1	TGCAGTGCCGCGGACAGGGATCAGCCCCAGCATTTT	CSAADRDQPQHF
.	TRBV7-2	TRBJ2-3	.	TGTGCCAGCAGCTTTATAGGGGGGGCGAGATTCACAGATACGCAGTATTTT	CASSFIGGARFTDTQYF
many	TRBV27	TRBJ1-1	.	TGTGCCAGCAGTGGCAGGGACGGTGGGGTCGGTGTAGCTTTCTTT	CASSGRDGGVGVAFF
.	TRBV6-6	TRBJ1-5	.	TGTGCCAGCAGTTACTCGGTCCCAGGGAGGCAGCCCCAGCATTTT	CASSYSVPGRQPQHF
.	TRBV5-1	TRBJ1-2	.	TGCGCCAGCAGCCCACGGGGGGATAACTATGGCTACACCTTC	CASSPRGDNYGYTF
many	TRBV7-2	TRBJ1-1	TRBD1	TGTGCCAGCAGCTTCGACAGGGGTACTGAAGCTTTCTTT	CASSFDRGTEAFF
.	TRBV20-1	TRBJ2-4	.	TGCAGTGCTAGGGACTTAGCCAAAAACATTCAGTACTTC	CSARDLAKNIQYF
.	TRBV6-5	TRBJ1-1	.	TGTGCCAGCAGTCCTAACCGGGACGGCGAAGCTTTCTTT	CASSPNRDGEAFF
few	TRBV5-1	TRBJ2-2	.	TGCGCCAGAGGATCTAGCACCGGGGAGCTGTTTTTT	CARGSSTGELFF